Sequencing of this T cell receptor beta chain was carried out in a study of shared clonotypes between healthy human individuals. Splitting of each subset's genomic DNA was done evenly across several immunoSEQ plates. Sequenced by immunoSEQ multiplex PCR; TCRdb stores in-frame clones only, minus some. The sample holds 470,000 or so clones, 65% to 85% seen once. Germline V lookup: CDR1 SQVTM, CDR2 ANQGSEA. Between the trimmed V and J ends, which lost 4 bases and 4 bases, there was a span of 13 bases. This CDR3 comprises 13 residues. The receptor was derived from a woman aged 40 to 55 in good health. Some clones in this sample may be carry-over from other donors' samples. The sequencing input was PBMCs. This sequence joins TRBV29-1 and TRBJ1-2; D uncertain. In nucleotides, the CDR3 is TGCAGCGTTGGGTCCGGGGTGGGCTATGGCTACACCTTC. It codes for CSVGSGVGYGYTF.